This T cell receptor (beta chain) derives from a study of blood T cells in healthy people across ages. Study outcomes and limitations: Strongly correlated with naive T cell percentage was TCR beta diversity.

Germline V gene data show CDR1 as DFQATT and CDR2 as SNEGSKA (reference sequence). V gave up 3 bases and J gave up 7 bases, with 19 bases separating them. The CDR3 is 16 residues long. Primers used in a second PCR of roughly 7 to 12 cycles were a sample-barcoded 5' primer and a J-beta primer mix. TCRdb re-called the 5' RACE reads through MiXCR, storing one row per CDR3 protein. Found here are around 990,000 distinct CDR3 sequences, less than 25% of them singletons; the top ten hold approximately 0.7%. This clonotype was counted only a few times. Its matching antigen is unknown. The sample also formed part of further work on T cells of mothers and their children.

The chain joins TRBV20-1 to TRBJ1-6; weak D call: TRBD1 (5 bases). The TCR originated in a girl between 2 and 10 years old in good health. The sample consisted of blood. The CDR3 is CSARISGRAENSPLHF. In nucleotides, the CDR3 is TGCAGTGCTAGGATTTCCGGCAGGGCAGAGAATTCACCCCTCCACTTT.